These 26 T cell receptor beta chains share one sample of origin, sequenced in a study of blood T cell repertoires in COVID-19. Repertoires were generated with immunoSEQ multiplex PCR, while TCRdb's copy carries only in-frame clones and drops some. Of 400,000 to 450,000 clones in the sample, 85% to 90% are singletons; the top ten hold 0.95% to 1.3%. Sample: PBMCs or T cells enriched from blood (not recorded which). The receptors here all came from a man aged 30 to 39 who had recovered from COVID-19.

The CDR3 sequence is CASSDSQRDIQYF. The CDR3 bases are TGTGCCAGCAGCGACAGTCAGCGGGACATTCAGTACTTC. This rearrangement joins TRBV5-5 to TRBJ2-4, with D maybe TRBD2 (6 bases). Germline lookup yields CDR1 SGHKS and CDR2 YYEKEE (reference sequence). The V end lost 4 bases, the J end lost 8 bases, and 13 bases lay between the germline ends. The CDR3 contains 13 residues. The entire variable domain, with the rest obtained from reference TRBV5-5 and TRBJ2-4, is as follows: DAGVTQSPTHLIKTRGQQVTLRCSPISGHKSVSWYQQVLGQGPQFIFQYYEKEERGRGNFPDRFSARQFPNYSSELNVNALLLGDSALYLCASSDSQRDIQYFGAGTRLSVL.

This clone has more than one count but fewer than ten. The chain uses TRBV5-1 and TRBJ1-4; 9 positions agree with TRBD1. The germline V gene encodes CDR1 SGHRS and CDR2 YFSETQ. The CDR3 totals 16 residues. V lost 4 bases and J lost 5; bases outside the gene matches: 9. The CDR3 here is CASSRTGEGLNEKLFF. CDR3 DNA sequence: TGCGCCAGCAGCCGGACAGGGGAGGGTCTGAATGAAAAACTGTTTTTT.

The V and J genes are TRBV11-2 and TRBJ1-1, with D perhaps TRBD1 (5 bases). The CDR3 extends over 13 amino acids. Germline V lookup: CDR1 SGHAT, CDR2 FQNNGV. V lost 0 bases and J lost 7, with 9 bases in between. Here the CDR3 DNA reads TGTGCCAGCAGCTTAGATGGGGGGAATGAAGCTTTCTTT. It yields the protein CASSLDGGNEAFF.

The chain combines TRBV18 with TRBJ1-5, with TRBD1 as a possible D gene (5 bases). This CDR3 contains 16 residues. Per germline, CDR1 KGHSH and CDR2 LQKENI. V lost 2 bases and J 0 bases, leaving 11 bases between the germline ends. The CDR3 sequence: CASSPGQGISNQPQHF. In nucleotides, the CDR3 is TGTGCCAGCTCACCAGGCCAGGGTATTAGCAATCAGCCCCAGCATTTT. Together with reference TRBV18 and TRBJ1-5, the CDR3 gives the full variable domain: NAGVMQNPRHLVRRRGQEARLRCSPMKGHSHVYWYRQLPEEGLKFMVYLQKENIIDESGMPKERFSAEFPKEGPSILRIQQVVRGDSAAYFCASSPGQGISNQPQHFGDGTRLSIL.

This sequence joins TRBV5-1 and TRBJ2-6, with D possibly matching TRBD1 (6 bases). With 8 bases removed from V and 2 bases from J, the gap between germline ends came to 20 bases. Germline V gene sequence: CDR1 SGHRS, CDR2 YFSETQ. The CDR3 totals 17 residues. CDR3 sequence reads: CASTPSATGTGANVLTF. DNA for the CDR3: TGCGCCAGTACCCCCTCCGCCACAGGGACTGGGGCCAACGTCCTGACTTTC.

The J gene is TRBJ2-5, the V gene TRBV5-4, with 7 positions matching TRBD2. In germline, CDR1 is SGHNT, CDR2 YYREEE (reference sequence). V shed 3 bases, J shed 5 bases, and the junction held 7 bases outside the gene matches. The CDR3 extends over 14 amino acids. CDR3 nucleotide sequence: TGTGCCAGCAGCTCGACTAGCTTGCCGGAGACCCAGTACTTC. Translated: CASSSTSLPETQYF.

J is TRBJ2-1 and V is TRBV25-1; D is uncertain. Germline values: CDR1 MGHDK, CDR2 SYGVNS. CDR3 length equals 11 residues. The V and J ends lost 4 bases and 7 bases respectively, with 5 bases between them. The CDR3 loop is CASSVRNEQFF. CDR3 nucleotides: TGTGCCAGCAGTGTCCGGAATGAGCAGTTCTTC.

The chain employs TRBV6-1 and TRBJ1-5; possibly TRBD1 for D (5 bases). V dropped 3 bases and J dropped 4 bases, with 19 bases sitting between them. The CDR3 runs 17 residues. CDR1 is MNHNS and CDR2 is SASEGT in the germline V gene. Written as DNA, the CDR3 is TGTGCCAGCAGTGATGTCTCGGGTCCAGGACAAAATCAGCCCCAGCATTTT. Translating gives CASSDVSGPGQNQPQHF.

This chain uses TRBV9 with TRBJ1-5, with D possibly TRBD1 on 5 matching bases. The CDR3 is 15 amino acids. Per the germline V gene, CDR1 is SGDLS and CDR2 is YYNGEE. V was clipped by 0 bases and J by 0 bases, with 7 bases between them. CDR3 sequence: CASSVGGVSNQPQHF. In DNA, the CDR3 is TGTGCCAGCAGCGTAGGGGGGGTTAGCAATCAGCCCCAGCATTTT.

The chain uses TRBV19 and TRBJ1-6, with D possibly TRBD1 on 6 matching bases. The CDR3 spans 17 residues. Germline V CDR1 and CDR2: LNHDA, SQIVND (reference sequence). Deletions cut 5 bases from V and 1 base from J, with 15 bases between. The CDR3 loop reads CASSARQDGSYNSPLHF. The CDR3 DNA is TGTGCCAGTAGTGCGCGACAGGATGGGTCCTATAATTCACCCCTCCACTTT.

The CDR3 DNA reads TGTGCCAGCAGTTCCACCTATTATGAACAGCCCCAGCATTTT. It is translated as CASSSTYYEQPQHF. The J gene is TRBJ1-5, the V gene TRBV27; D call uncertain. Trimming pared 4 bases from V and 7 bases from J, leaving 14 bases between. The CDR3 is 14 residues long. Germline lookup yields CDR1 MNHEY and CDR2 SMNVEV (reference sequence).

The chain couples TRBV18 to TRBJ2-7, with 10 bases identical to TRBD2. The CDR3 loop spans 17 amino acids. The trim removed 6 bases at V and 7 bases at J, leaving 18 bases unmatched. Germline loops: CDR1 KGHSH, CDR2 LQKENI. CDR3 residues: CASSSNTLAGVADEQYF. The CDR3 bases are TGTGCCAGCTCGTCTAATACCCTAGCGGGAGTTGCGGATGAGCAGTACTTC.

The chain joins TRBV5-6 to TRBJ2-5; 10 bases agree with TRBD2. Germline trimming cut 4 bases from V and 5 bases from J; bases unmatched to any gene: 8. The germline V gene has CDR1 SGHDT and CDR2 YYEEEE. CDR3 length equals 15 residues. The CDR3 sequence is CASSPLAGAGETQYF. In DNA form, the CDR3 reads TGTGCCAGCAGCCCTCTAGCGGGGGCAGGGGAGACCCAGTACTTC.

This sequence joins TRBV27 and TRBJ2-2; 7 bases match TRBD1. The CDR3 sequence is 15 residues long. Looked up from germline, CDR1 is MNHEY and CDR2 is SMNVEV (reference sequence). Trimming removed 7 bases from V and 6 bases from J; junction bases left unmatched: 11. CDR3 nucleotides: TGTGCCAGCACCTTGGCCCGACAGGGATCCGGGGAGCTGTTTTTT. Its protein product is CASTLARQGSGELFF.

The chain carries TRBV21-1 and TRBJ2-1; the table gives TRBD1 as D, unverified against the DNA. TRBV21-1 is a pseudogene. The CDR3 has 17 residues. The CDR3 here is CASSVGSTRSSYNEQFF. The CDR3 bases are TGTGCCAGCTCGGTGGGCAGCACTCGAAGCTCCTACAATGAGCAGTTCTTC.

The CDR3 DNA follows: TGTGCCAGCTCCCCGTCCAGGGCCCTCTTCGGGGAGCAGTACTTC. Its translation is CASSPSRALFGEQYF. This rearrangement joins TRBV18 to TRBJ2-7, with a tentative D call TRBD1 (5 bases). CDR3 length: 15 residues. The germline V gene has CDR1 KGHSH and CDR2 LQKENI. V lost 6 bases, J lost 7 bases, and 22 bases lay in between.

The V call is TRBV2, the J call TRBJ1-1, with D tentatively TRBD1 (6 bases). This CDR3 spans 14 amino acids. Looked up from germline, CDR1 is SNHLY and CDR2 is FYNNEI. Trimming took off 11 bases at V and 5 bases at J, with 21 bases between the two ends. The CDR3 DNA follows: TGTGCCCACTGTCGTGCGGGGGCGCGTACTGAAGCTTTCTTT. Encoded protein: CAHCRAGARTEAFF.

This chain joins TRBV2 and TRBJ2-7; D is ambiguous. CDR1 and CDR2 (germline): SNHLY, FYNNEI. V lost 4 bases and J lost 3, with 13 bases in between. CDR3 length equals 14 residues. The CDR3 loop reads CASSAGPSFYEQYF. Written as DNA, the CDR3 is TGTGCCAGCAGTGCGGGTCCCTCCTTCTACGAGCAGTACTTC.

This sequence joins TRBV7-9 and TRBJ1-3, with a tentative D call TRBD1 (5 bases). Trimming took off 2 bases at V and 1 base at J, with 15 bases between the two ends. There are 17 residues in the CDR3. CDR1 is SEHNR, CDR2 FQNEAQ, per germline (reference sequence). The CDR3 spells CASSLIRGLKSGNTIYF. DNA of the CDR3: TGTGCCAGCAGCTTAATTCGGGGGTTGAAGTCTGGAAACACCATATATTTT.

Written as DNA, the CDR3 is TGTGCCAGCAGCTTATTCTCCAATGAGCAGTTCTTC. As protein: CASSLFSNEQFF. The chain is built from TRBV11-3 and TRBJ2-1; D is undetermined. CDR3 size: 12 residues. Germline CDR1 SGHNT, CDR2 YENEEA. V lost 2 bases to trimming and J lost 6 bases, with 5 bases between them.

This sequence joins TRBV28 and TRBJ2-5, with TRBD2 matching 9 bases. The germline V gene has CDR1 MDHEN and CDR2 SYDVKM. The ends lost 6 bases at V and 5 bases at J; junction bases unmatched: 7. The CDR3 is 14 amino acids. CDR3 in amino acids: CASSRGGVQETQYF. CDR3 coding DNA: TGTGCCAGCAGCCGCGGGGGGGTTCAGGAGACCCAGTACTTC.

This clone has only a few counts. The chain has TRBV18 and TRBJ2-5, with TRBD2 identical over 9 bases. The germline gives CDR1 KGHSH, CDR2 LQKENI. The J segment lost 4 bases and the V segment lost 3 bases, leaving 6 bases of the junction unmatched. The CDR3 extends over 15 amino acids. CDR3 in DNA: TGTGCCAGCTCACCTTCCGTAGCGGGGGCAGAGACCCAGTACTTC. Residues: CASSPSVAGAETQYF.

The chain is built from TRBV4-1 and TRBJ2-5; D perhaps matches TRBD1 (8 bases). This CDR3 spans 16 amino acids. Germline-derived CDR1 and CDR2 are MGHRA and YSYEKL. V was pared by 1 base and J by 1 base, with 13 bases between. CDR3 residues: CASSQGQGRVQETQYF. DNA of the CDR3: TGCGCCAGCAGCCAAGGACAGGGGAGGGTCCAAGAGACCCAGTACTTC.

The chain recombines TRBV25-1 with TRBJ2-2, with 7 bases lining up with TRBD2. V trimming: 6 bases; J trimming: 1 base; junction bases outside the gene matches: 8. Germline values: CDR1 MGHDK, CDR2 SYGVNS. This CDR3 contains 16 residues. This CDR3 reads CASSGGLAVNTGELFF. The DNA of the CDR3 is TGTGCCAGCAGCGGTGGGCTAGCGGTGAACACCGGGGAGCTGTTTTTT.

This chain links TRBV19 with TRBJ2-7; 7 nucleotides line up with TRBD2. Unmatched junction bases numbered 6, after V lost 9 bases and J lost 1 base. The CDR3 runs 13 residues. The germline V gene has CDR1 LNHDA and CDR2 SQIVND (reference sequence). This CDR3 is CASPAGKSYEQYF. Written as DNA, the CDR3 is TGTGCCAGCCCAGCGGGGAAATCCTACGAGCAGTACTTC.

Comments on this clone: Within the sample, other DNA sequences also encode this same CDR3. The chain joins TRBV18 to TRBJ1-2, with 8 positions matching TRBD1. The CDR3 loop spans 15 amino acids. The ends lost 2 bases at V and 4 bases at J; junction bases unmatched: 6. Germline V gene sequence: CDR1 KGHSH, CDR2 LQKENI. CDR3 nucleotide sequence: TGTGCCAGCTCACCAGGACAGGGTGCGGGCTATGGCTACACCTTC. Encoded protein: CASSPGQGAGYGYTF. Full variable domain (missing parts from reference TRBV18 and TRBJ1-2): NAGVMQNPRHLVRRRGQEARLRCSPMKGHSHVYWYRQLPEEGLKFMVYLQKENIIDESGMPKERFSAEFPKEGPSILRIQQVVRGDSAAYFCASSPGQGAGYGYTFGSGTRLTVV.